The clone carrying this T cell receptor beta chain was seen ten or more times. This sample stems from a study of blood T cell repertoires in COVID-19. Study-wide background: The origin of the acute and convalescent COVID-19 samples was the United States, Italy and Spain. The analysed material was cDNA or gDNA that came from T cells, B-cell-depleted T cells, or PBMCs.

V trimming: 5 bases; J trimming: 5 bases; junction bases outside the gene matches: 8. From germline, CDR1 is ENHRY and CDR2 SYGVKD. The CDR3 has 15 amino acids. Per the original data handling: Estimation of nucleated cell counts was performed using reference gene primer amplification. TCRdb's table, derived via immunoSEQ multiplex PCR, lists solely in-frame clones and lacks some. D and trimming were read from the DNA, whereas the V and J calls and clone size are those reported in that table. The table lists some 150,000 clones, 70% to 85% of them singletons. The receptor was derived from a woman aged 60-70 years with acute or convalescent COVID-19. Sequences were obtained from peripheral blood. This sequence joins TRBV10-3 and TRBJ2-2, with 7 bases identical to TRBD1. The CDR3 sequence: CAISSGTVLTGELFF. The CDR3 region has the DNA TGTGCCATCAGTTCGGGGACAGTCTTGACCGGGGAGCTGTTTTTT.